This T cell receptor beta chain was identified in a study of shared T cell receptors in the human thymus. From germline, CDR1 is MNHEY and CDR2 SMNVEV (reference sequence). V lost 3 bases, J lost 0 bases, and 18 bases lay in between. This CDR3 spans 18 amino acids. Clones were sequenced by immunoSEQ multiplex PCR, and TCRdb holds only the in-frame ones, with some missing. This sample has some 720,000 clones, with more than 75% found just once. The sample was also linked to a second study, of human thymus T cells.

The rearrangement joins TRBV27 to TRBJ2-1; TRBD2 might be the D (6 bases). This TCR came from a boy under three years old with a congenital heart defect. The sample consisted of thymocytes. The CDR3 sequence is CASSFRGFYPSSYNEQFF. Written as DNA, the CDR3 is TGTGCCAGCAGTTTCCGGGGGTTTTACCCGAGCTCCTACAATGAGCAGTTCTTC.